This paragraph reports one TCR beta chain. Its cognate antigen is unknown. Researchers amplified the TCR beta CDR3 regions from RNA transcripts. The HTBI primer set was used in a first-round RT-PCR of the TCR CDR3. TCRdb recomputed calls from the multiplex PCR reads with MiXCR, one row per CDR3 protein. This sample has fewer than 800,000 distinct CDR3 sequences; 15% to 20% occur once, and the top ten carry 8.4%. Germline assignment: CDR1 MDHEN and CDR2 SYDVKM. This CDR3 is 14 amino acids long. The V gene lost 6 bases and the J gene lost 1 base, with 9 bases spanning the gap. This specimen belongs to a study of T cells in Graves' hyperthyroidism and ophthalmopathy. Study-wide points: Ophthalmopathy was predicted by the model a median of roughly 6.7 months ahead of onset. Stable hyperthyroidism and ophthalmopathy were separated using 13 V-J signatures.

This clonotype was obtained from a man aged 18 to 35 with Graves' hyperthyroidism. This rearrangement joins TRBV28 to TRBJ2-2; D unclear. Sequenced material: blood. CDR3 in amino acids: CASRKRQNTGELFF. For the CDR3, the DNA is TGTGCCAGCAGGAAGCGCCAGAACACCGGGGAGCTGTTTTTT.